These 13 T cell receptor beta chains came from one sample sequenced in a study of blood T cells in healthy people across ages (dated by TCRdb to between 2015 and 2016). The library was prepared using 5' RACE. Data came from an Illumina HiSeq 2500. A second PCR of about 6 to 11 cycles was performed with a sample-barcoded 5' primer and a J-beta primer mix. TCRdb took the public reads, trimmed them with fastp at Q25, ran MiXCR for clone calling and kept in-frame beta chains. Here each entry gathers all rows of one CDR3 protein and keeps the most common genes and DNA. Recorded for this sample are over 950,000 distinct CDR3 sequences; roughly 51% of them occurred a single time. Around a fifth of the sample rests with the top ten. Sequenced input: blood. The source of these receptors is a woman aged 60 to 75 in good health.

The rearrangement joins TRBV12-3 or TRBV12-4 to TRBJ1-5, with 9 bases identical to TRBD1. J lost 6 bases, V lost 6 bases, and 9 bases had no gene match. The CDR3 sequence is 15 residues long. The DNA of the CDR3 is TGTGCCAGCAGCTCCGGGACAGGGACGATTCAGCCCCAGCATTTT. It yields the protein CASSSGTGTIQPQHF.

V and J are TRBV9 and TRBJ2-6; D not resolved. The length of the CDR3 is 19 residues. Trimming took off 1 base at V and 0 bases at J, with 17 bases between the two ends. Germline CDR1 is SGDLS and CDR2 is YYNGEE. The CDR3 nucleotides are TGTGCCAGCAGCGTAAGAAGGGCGGACGGCGGCTCTGGGGCCAACGTCCTGACTTTC. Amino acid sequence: CASSVRRADGGSGANVLTF.

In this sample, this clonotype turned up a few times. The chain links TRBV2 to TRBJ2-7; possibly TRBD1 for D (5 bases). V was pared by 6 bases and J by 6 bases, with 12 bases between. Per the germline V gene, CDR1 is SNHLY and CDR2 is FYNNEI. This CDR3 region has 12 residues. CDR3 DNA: TGTGCCAGCAGGCAGGGTTCGGGCGAGCAGTACTTC. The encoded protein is CASRQGSGEQYF. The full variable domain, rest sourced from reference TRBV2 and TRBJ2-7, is EPEVTQTPSHQVTQMGQEVILRCVPISNHLYFYWYRQILGQKVEFLVSFYNNEISEKSEIFDDQFSVERPDGSNFTLKIRSTKLEDSAMYFCASRQGSGEQYFGPGTRLTVT.

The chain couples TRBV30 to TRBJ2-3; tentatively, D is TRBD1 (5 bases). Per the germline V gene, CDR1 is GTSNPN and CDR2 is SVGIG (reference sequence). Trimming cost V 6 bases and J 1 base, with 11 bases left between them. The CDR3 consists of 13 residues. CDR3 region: CACQGFGTDTQYF. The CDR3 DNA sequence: TGTGCCTGCCAGGGTTTCGGCACAGATACGCAGTATTTT.

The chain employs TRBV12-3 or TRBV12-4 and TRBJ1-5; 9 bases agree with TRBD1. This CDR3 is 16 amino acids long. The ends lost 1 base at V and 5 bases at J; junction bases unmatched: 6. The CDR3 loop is CASSLGGQGPYQPQHF. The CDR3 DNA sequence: TGTGCCAGCAGTTTAGGGGGACAGGGCCCTTATCAGCCCCAGCATTTT.

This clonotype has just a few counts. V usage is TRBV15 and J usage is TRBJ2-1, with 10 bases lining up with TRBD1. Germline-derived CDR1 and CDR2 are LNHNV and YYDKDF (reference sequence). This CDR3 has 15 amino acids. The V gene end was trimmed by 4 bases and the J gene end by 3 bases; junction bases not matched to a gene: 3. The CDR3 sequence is CATSIRDRGYNEQFF. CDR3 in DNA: TGTGCCACCAGCATCCGGGACAGGGGCTACAATGAGCAGTTCTTC.

Written as DNA, the CDR3 is TGTGCCATCGGGCCTAACACTGAAGCTTTCTTT. It translates to CAIGPNTEAFF. The rearrangement uses TRBV10-3 and TRBJ1-1, with D uncertain. V was clipped by 8 bases and J by 2 bases, with 6 bases between them. This CDR3 has 11 amino acids. Germline assignment: CDR1 ENHRY and CDR2 SYGVKD.

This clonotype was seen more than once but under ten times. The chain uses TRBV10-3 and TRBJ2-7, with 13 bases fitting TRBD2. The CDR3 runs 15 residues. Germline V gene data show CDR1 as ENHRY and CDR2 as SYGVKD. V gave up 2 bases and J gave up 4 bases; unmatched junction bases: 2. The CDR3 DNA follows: TGTGCCATCAGTGAGACTAGCGGGAGGGCTTACGAGCAGTACTTC. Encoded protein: CAISETSGRAYEQYF.

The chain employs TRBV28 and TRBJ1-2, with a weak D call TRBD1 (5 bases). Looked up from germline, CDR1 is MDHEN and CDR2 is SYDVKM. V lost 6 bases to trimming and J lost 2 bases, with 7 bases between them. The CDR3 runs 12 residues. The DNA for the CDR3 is TGTGCCAGCAGCTACAGGAACTATGGCTACACCTTC. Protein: CASSYRNYGYTF.

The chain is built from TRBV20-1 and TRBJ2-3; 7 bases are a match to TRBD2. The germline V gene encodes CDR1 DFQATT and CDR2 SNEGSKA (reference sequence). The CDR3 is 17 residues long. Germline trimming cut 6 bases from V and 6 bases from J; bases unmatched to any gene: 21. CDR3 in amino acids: CSAQLWTSGSISDTQYF. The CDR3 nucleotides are TGCAGTGCCCAACTTTGGACTAGTGGGAGTATTTCCGATACGCAGTATTTT.

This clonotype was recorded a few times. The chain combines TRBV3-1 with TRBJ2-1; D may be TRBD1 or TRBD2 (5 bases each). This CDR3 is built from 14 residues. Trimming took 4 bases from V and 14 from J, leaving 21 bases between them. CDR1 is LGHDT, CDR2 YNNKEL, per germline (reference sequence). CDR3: CASSLPGTPRGKFF. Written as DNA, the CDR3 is TGTGCCAGCAGCCTACCCGGGACCCCAAGGGGAAAGTTCTTC.

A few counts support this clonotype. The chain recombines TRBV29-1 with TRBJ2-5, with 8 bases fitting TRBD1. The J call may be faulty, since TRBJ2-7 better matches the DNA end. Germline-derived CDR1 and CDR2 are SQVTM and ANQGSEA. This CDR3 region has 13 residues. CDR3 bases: TGCAGCGTGTTAGGACAGGGAGGTGGCGAGCAGTACTTC. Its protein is CSVLGQGGGEQYF.

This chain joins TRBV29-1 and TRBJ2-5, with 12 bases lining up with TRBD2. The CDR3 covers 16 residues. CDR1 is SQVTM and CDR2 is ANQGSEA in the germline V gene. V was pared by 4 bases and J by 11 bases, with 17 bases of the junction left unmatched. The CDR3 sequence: CSVAPLAGGRYNEQYF. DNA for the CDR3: TGCAGCGTTGCTCCCCTAGCGGGAGGGCGCTACAATGAGCAGTACTTC. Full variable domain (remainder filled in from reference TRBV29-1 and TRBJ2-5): SAVISQKPSRDICQRGTSLTIQCQVDSQVTMMFWYRQQPGQSLTLIATANQGSEATYESGFVIDKFPISRPNLTFSTLTVSNMSPEDSSIYLCSVAPLAGGRYNEQYFGPGTRLLVL.